One and the same sample provided the 15 T cell receptor beta chains below, sequenced in a study of T-cell memory formation after mild COVID-19. Each CDR3 protein is one row after TCRdb ran MiXCR on the 5' RACE reads. The profile shows approximately 100,000 distinct CDR3 sequences, approximately 10% of them singletons. Sequenced material: PBMCs or a T cell subset sorted from them (not recorded which). These receptors were collected from a man aged 18 to 35 who had mild COVID-19 (a few samples of this study predate the infection). Cell type and time point are not known.

There are a few counts of this clonotype. The chain links TRBV4-2 to TRBJ1-4, with a possible D match to TRBD1 (6 bases). The CDR3 has 17 residues. Germline V gene lookup returns CDR1 LGHNA and CDR2 YNFKEQ. Deletions cut 1 base from V and 2 bases from J, with 14 bases between. The CDR3 DNA is TGTGCCAGCAGCCAAGCCTGGGGGAGGGGGACTAATGAAAAACTGTTTTTT. Translation: CASSQAWGRGTNEKLFF.

V and J are TRBV27 and TRBJ1-2; D unclear. V was shortened by 4 bases and J by 8 bases, with 14 bases between the two germline ends. Germline CDR1 is MNHEY and CDR2 is SMNVEV (reference sequence). This CDR3 has 13 residues. The DNA of the CDR3 is TGTGCCAGCAGTTCCGGGGTTCGTGGGGGCTACACCTTC. This gives the protein CASSSGVRGGYTF.

The rearrangement joins TRBV7-2 to TRBJ1-2; no reliable D call. Germline CDR1 reads SGHTA; CDR2 reads FQGNSA. V was clipped by 0 bases and J by 6 bases, with 11 bases between them. The CDR3 has 14 residues. The CDR3 coding sequence is TGTGCCAGCAGCTTAGCGGGAGGCTACGATGGCTACACCTTC. This gives the protein CASSLAGGYDGYTF. The full variable domain, with the rest looked up from reference TRBV7-2 and TRBJ1-2, is GAGVSQSPSNKVTEKGKDVELRCDPISGHTALYWYRQSLGQGLEFLIYFQGNSAPDKSGLPSDRFSAERTGGSVSTLTIQRTQQEDSAVYLCASSLAGGYDGYTFGSGTRLTVV.

The table lists this clonotype with a few counts. This sequence joins TRBV10-3 and TRBJ1-2; D unclear. V dropped 2 bases and J dropped 3 bases, with 7 bases sitting between them. The CDR3 length is 13 residues. CDR1 ENHRY and CDR2 SYGVKD come from the germline V gene. Here the CDR3 DNA reads TGTGCCATCAGTGAGGAAATTGACTATGGCTACACCTTC. It specifies CAISEEIDYGYTF.

This clonotype was counted only a few times. The genes are TRBV12-3 or TRBV12-4 and TRBJ2-4; D may be TRBD1 (5 bases). The CDR3 runs 14 residues. V lost 1 base, J lost 7 bases, and 11 bases lay in between. The CDR3 bases are TGTGCCAGCAGTTTAGGGCAGGGTAGCAACATTCAGTACTTC. Protein sequence: CASSLGQGSNIQYF.

The chain joins TRBV6-5 to TRBJ2-3; no reliable D call. In germline, CDR1 is MNHEY, CDR2 SVGAGI. This CDR3 contains 14 residues. The V end lost 6 bases, the J end lost 4 bases, and 14 bases lay between the germline ends. The CDR3 region has the DNA TGTGCCAGCAGCCGTCCTTCCCCAGCAGATACGCAGTATTTT. Amino acids: CASSRPSPADTQYF.

This clonotype occurred a few times. The chain is built from TRBV7-2 and TRBJ1-2; D ambiguous. Trimming removed 3 bases from V and 2 bases from J, with 7 bases in between. CDR3 size: 13 residues. Germline CDR1 and CDR2: SGHTA and FQGNSA. This chain's CDR3 is CASSFAGNYGYTF. The CDR3 nucleotides read TGTGCCAGCAGCTTTGCAGGAAACTATGGCTACACCTTC.

CDR3 loop: CASPPRPTSGGSTSYNEQFF. CDR3 nucleotide sequence: TGTGCCAGCCCCCCTCGACCAACTAGCGGGGGGTCCACCTCCTACAATGAGCAGTTCTTC. The rearrangement links TRBV7-9 to TRBJ2-1, with 12 bases lining up with TRBD2. The trim removed 8 bases at V and 0 bases at J, leaving 17 bases unmatched. CDR3 length: 20 residues. Germline CDR1 is SEHNR and CDR2 is FQNEAQ (reference sequence). Full variable domain (remainder filled in from reference TRBV7-9 and TRBJ2-1): DTGVSQNPRHKITKRGQNVTFRCDPISEHNRLYWYRQTLGQGPEFLTYFQNEAQLEKSRLLSDRFSAERPKGSFSTLEIQRTEQGDSAMYLCASPPRPTSGGSTSYNEQFFGPGTRLTVL.

This clonotype turned up a few times. The rearrangement links TRBV6-1 to TRBJ2-1; a weak D match, TRBD2 (5 bases). Trimming shortened V by 2 bases and J by 7 bases, and 12 bases separated the two germline ends. The CDR3 extends over 14 amino acids. Germline CDR1 and CDR2: MNHNS and SASEGT. CDR3 residues: CASSENRRRNEQFF. CDR3 bases: TGTGCCAGCAGTGAAAATCGGAGGAGGAATGAGCAGTTCTTC.

This clonotype has just a few counts. The CDR3 spells CASRRNRGLTEAFF. For the CDR3, the DNA is TGTGCCAGTAGAAGGAACAGGGGGCTCACTGAAGCTTTCTTT. The chain joins TRBV19 to TRBJ1-1, with 9 bases fitting TRBD1. CDR1 is LNHDA, CDR2 SQIVND, per germline (reference sequence). V gave up 6 bases and J gave up 4 bases; unmatched junction bases: 6. The CDR3 runs 14 residues.

The chain carries TRBV7-9 and TRBJ1-1; no clear D. Germline V gene sequence: CDR1 SEHNR, CDR2 FQNEAQ (reference sequence). The germline V and J ends were trimmed by 5 bases and 7 bases, with 17 bases remaining between them. CDR3 length equals 14 residues. CDR3 loop: CASSPSGIWIEAFF. CDR3 coding DNA: TGTGCCAGCAGCCCGTCAGGTATATGGATTGAAGCTTTCTTT.

This sequence joins TRBV20-1 and TRBJ2-5; D is undetermined. Looked up from germline, CDR1 is DFQATT and CDR2 is SNEGSKA (reference sequence). This CDR3 spans 13 amino acids. The germline V and J ends were trimmed by 2 bases and 7 bases, with 14 bases remaining between them. In DNA, the CDR3 is TGCAGTGCTAGACAACCCCACGGTGGGACCCAGTACTTC. Its protein is CSARQPHGGTQYF.

The chain is built from TRBV4-1 and TRBJ1-5; maybe TRBD1 (6 bases). Germline V gives CDR1 MGHRA, CDR2 YSYEKL. The CDR3 length is 16 residues. V lost 1 base and J 0 bases, leaving 10 bases between the germline ends. The CDR3 region has the DNA TGCGCCAGCAGCCAAGGAACAGGGTATAGCAATCAGCCCCAGCATTTT. This codes for CASSQGTGYSNQPQHF.

The chain has TRBV3-1 and TRBJ2-1; 10 nucleotides match TRBD2. The CDR3 contains 17 residues. Per germline, CDR1 LGHDT and CDR2 YNNKEL (reference sequence). The junction had 13 bases not matched to a gene; V was cut back by 2 bases and J by 9 bases. The CDR3 DNA sequence: TGTGCCAGCAGCCAATTGGAATCCAGCGGGGGGGCCGCTGAGCAGTTCTTC. Encoded protein: CASSQLESSGGAAEQFF.

This clonotype was picked up a small number of times. J is TRBJ2-7 and V is TRBV21-1; TRBD2 reflects the table's D call only, with no check against the DNA. TRBV21-1 is assigned pseudogene status. This CDR3 is built from 13 residues. The CDR3, as DNA: TGTGCCAGCAGCAGGAGGAGAAGATGCGAGCAGTACGTC. Translated, it gives CASSRRRRCEQYV.